These 32 T cell receptor beta chains originate from one sample sequenced in a study of beta chain features in type 1 diabetes. Findings of the study overall: When Type 1 diabetes patients were examined, their TCRB CDR3s proved moderately but significantly shorter in all four CD4+ subsets.

These TCRs' antigens remain unknown. TCRB transcripts that were expressed got sequenced, as all of the isolated RNA had been reverse transcribed. The protocol was immunoSEQ multiplex PCR, while the TCRdb copy is restricted to in-frame clones and leaves out a portion. The sample shows under 200,000 clones, just over 8% of them seen only once. The sample consisted of central memory CD4+ T cells from blood. Receptor source: a woman aged 18-30 years with type 1 diabetes.

This clone turned up a few times. The V and J genes are TRBV5-1 and TRBJ2-7, with D perhaps matching TRBD2 (5 bases). Germline assignment: CDR1 SGHRS and CDR2 YFSETQ. The CDR3 is made up of 18 amino acids. Trimming removed 0 bases from V and 2 bases from J, with 21 bases in between. The DNA of the CDR3 is TGCGCCAGCAGCTTGGGGAGGACCCCGATCGATCCTACCTACGAGCAGTACTTC. Amino acids: CASSLGRTPIDPTYEQYF.

This clone has more than one count but fewer than ten. This chain links TRBV9 with TRBJ2-1; TRBD2 agrees at 9 bases. Germline CDR1 SGDLS, CDR2 YYNGEE. The CDR3 is 15 amino acids. The ends lost 0 bases at V and 10 bases at J; junction bases unmatched: 8. The CDR3 region has the DNA TGTGCCAGCAGCGTAGGTACAGCGGGGGGCCCCGAGCAGTTCTTC. This encodes CASSVGTAGGPEQFF.

This clone was seen more than once but under ten times. The chain employs TRBV30 and TRBJ1-6; D is unresolved. With 5 bases removed from V and 9 bases from J, the gap between germline ends came to 17 bases. Looked up from germline, CDR1 is GTSNPN and CDR2 is SVGIG (reference sequence). The CDR3 runs to 14 residues. As DNA, the CDR3 is TGTGCCTGGGCCGTGGAGGGCCTGGGTTCACCCCTCCACTTT. The encoded protein is CAWAVEGLGSPLHF.

This clone turned up a few times. V and J are TRBV9 and TRBJ1-5; 10 bases map to TRBD1. This CDR3 region has 16 residues. Germline loops: CDR1 SGDLS, CDR2 YYNGEE. V trimming: 0 bases; J trimming: 7 bases; junction bases outside the gene matches: 7. The CDR3 here is CASSVGSGTGEQPQHF. The DNA for the CDR3 is TGTGCCAGCAGCGTAGGAAGTGGGACAGGGGAACAGCCCCAGCATTTT.

This clone was detected a few times. V is TRBV11-2 and J is TRBJ1-1, with a tentative D call TRBD1 (6 bases). Per the germline V gene, CDR1 is SGHAT and CDR2 is FQNNGV. This CDR3 has 14 residues. Trimming stripped 8 bases from V and 5 bases from J, with 18 bases between. CDR3 DNA sequence: TGTGCCAGCCTTCAGGGGTTGGGGATAACTGAAGCTTTCTTT. It yields the protein CASLQGLGITEAFF.

The chain uses TRBV7-9 and TRBJ1-2; D is unresolved. The CDR3 is 14 residues long. Germline V CDR1 and CDR2: SEHNR, FQNEAQ (reference sequence). The V gene lost 5 bases and the J gene lost 2 bases, with 12 bases spanning the gap. CDR3 sequence: CASSPTRGNYGYTF. The CDR3 DNA sequence: TGTGCCAGCAGCCCAACCAGAGGAAACTATGGCTACACCTTC.

On this clone: Within the sample, other DNA sequences also encode this same CDR3. The V gene is TRBV19, the J gene TRBJ1-1; 8 positions match TRBD1. Germline CDR1 reads LNHDA; CDR2 reads SQIVND (reference sequence). This CDR3 region has 15 residues. With V trimmed by 3 bases and J by 5 bases, 8 bases remained unmatched. The CDR3 nucleotides read TGTGCCAGTAGTATTGCGACAGGGGCGAGAACTGAAGCTTTCTTT. As protein: CASSIATGARTEAFF.

This clone appeared many times. The chain couples TRBV7-2 to TRBJ2-7; D ambiguous. The CDR3 spans 14 residues. CDR1 is SGHTA, CDR2 FQGNSA, per germline. V was clipped by 2 bases and J by 1 base, with 9 bases between them. CDR3 bases: TGTGCCAGCAGCTTAAGCTCTACTTCCTACGAGCAGTACTTC. Its protein is CASSLSSTSYEQYF.

The chain joins TRBV18 to TRBJ2-1; possible D gene TRBD1, 6 bases. The CDR3 contains 16 residues. The germline V gene has CDR1 KGHSH and CDR2 LQKENI. Trimming left V 5 bases short and J 9 bases short, with 23 bases between. CDR3 region: CASSGSRGRNSGEQFF. Here the CDR3 DNA reads TGTGCCAGCTCAGGAAGCAGGGGCCGAAATTCCGGTGAGCAGTTCTTC.

This clone was seen only a few times. The CDR3 DNA follows: TGTGCCTGGAGCCCTAAGGGGGCCGCCTACGAGCAGTACTTC. Translated: CAWSPKGAAYEQYF. The rearrangement uses TRBV30 and TRBJ2-7; 7 bases fit TRBD1. The junction had 7 bases not matched to a gene; V was cut back by 3 bases and J by 2 bases. The CDR3 is 14 amino acids. Per the germline V gene, CDR1 is GTSNPN and CDR2 is SVGIG (reference sequence).

This clone was observed a few times. The chain joins TRBV20-1 to TRBJ1-2; possible D gene TRBD1, 5 bases. There are 11 residues in the CDR3. Germline CDR1 and CDR2: DFQATT and SNEGSKA (reference sequence). This CDR3 is CGRGSPYGYTF. DNA of the CDR3: TGCGGGCGGGGGTCTCCCTATGGCTACACCTTC.

The chain combines TRBV4-3 with TRBJ1-3, with D unresolved. CDR1 LGHNA and CDR2 YSLEER come from the germline V gene. V dropped 4 bases and J dropped 1 base, with 8 bases sitting between them. The CDR3 length is 14 residues. The CDR3 DNA reads TGCGCCAGCAGCCCGCAAGAGTCTGGAAACACCATATATTTT. Translated: CASSPQESGNTIYF.

This clone was seen more than once but under ten times. This chain joins TRBV5-1 and TRBJ1-1, with D uncertain. Trimming stripped 0 bases from V and 8 bases from J, with 14 bases between. The CDR3 runs 14 residues. The germline CDR1 and CDR2 sequences are SGHRS and YFSETQ. CDR3 residues: CASSLETGSREAFF. The CDR3 DNA follows: TGCGCCAGCAGCTTGGAAACCGGGAGCCGCGAAGCTTTCTTT.

The rearrangement links TRBV15 to TRBJ1-1; D remains ambiguous. V lost 2 bases and J 2 bases, leaving 6 bases between the germline ends. From germline, CDR1 is LNHNV and CDR2 YYDKDF (reference sequence). CDR3 length: 13 amino acids. DNA of the CDR3: TGTGCCACCAGCAGACTTATTAACACTGAAGCTTTCTTT. It encodes CATSRLINTEAFF.

The rearrangement uses TRBV11-1 and TRBJ2-1; possibly TRBD2 for D (5 bases). V was shortened by 6 bases and J by 0 bases, with 12 bases between the two germline ends. This CDR3 has 15 residues. Germline values: CDR1 SGHAT, CDR2 FQDESV (reference sequence). For the CDR3, the DNA is TGTGCCAGCAGAACTAGGGCAGGCTCCTACAATGAGCAGTTCTTC. Translating gives CASRTRAGSYNEQFF.

The table lists this clone with many counts. The gene calls are TRBV28 and TRBJ2-1, with 7 bases lining up with TRBD2. V lost 5 bases to trimming and J lost 0 bases; unmatched junction nucleotides: 13. Germline CDR1 and CDR2: MDHEN and SYDVKM. CDR3 length: 18 residues. CDR3 protein: CASSPPGGLGSSYNEQFF. CDR3 DNA sequence: TGTGCCAGCAGTCCCCCAGGTGGACTAGGGAGCTCCTACAATGAGCAGTTCTTC.

The rearrangement joins TRBV7-2 to TRBJ1-2, with TRBD1 matching 8 bases. V dropped 6 bases and J dropped 6; count of bases not matched to a gene: 9. The CDR3 is 14 residues long. Germline V gene sequence: CDR1 SGHTA, CDR2 FQGNSA. CDR3 in amino acids: CASSQDRGLDGYTF. The CDR3 coding sequence is TGTGCCAGCAGTCAAGACAGGGGACTGGATGGCTACACCTTC.

This clone was seen only a few times. V usage is TRBV29-1 and J usage is TRBJ2-3; 10 bases match TRBD1. Germline CDR1 SQVTM, CDR2 ANQGSEA. The CDR3 has 16 amino acids. V lost 1 base and J lost 4; bases outside the gene matches: 8. CDR3 in DNA: TGCAGCGTTGAAGGGGGCCGGGACAGGGGCCCAGATACGCAGTATTTT. Amino acids: CSVEGGRDRGPDTQYF.

This clone was recorded a few times. J is TRBJ1-2 and V is TRBV5-1; 11 nucleotides line up with TRBD1. Losses at the gene ends were 0 bases for V and 3 bases for J; bases not matched to a gene: 4. This CDR3 is built from 16 residues. Germline CDR1 is SGHRS and CDR2 is YFSETQ. The CDR3 reads CASSLVQGQGDYGYTF. In DNA form, the CDR3 reads TGCGCCAGCAGCTTGGTCCAGGGACAGGGGGACTATGGCTACACCTTC.

This clone occurred a few times. V is TRBV5-1 and J is TRBJ2-1, with 10 bases identical to TRBD2. CDR1 SGHRS and CDR2 YFSETQ come from the germline V gene. This CDR3 region has 15 residues. Trimming at V came to 1 base and at J to 10 bases, leaving 8 bases not matched to a gene. In DNA, the CDR3 is TGCGCCAGCAGCTTGAACAGCGGGGGGGCCAACGAGCAGTTCTTC. Protein: CASSLNSGGANEQFF.

This clone was detected a few times. This rearrangement joins TRBV9 to TRBJ2-7; 9 bases match TRBD1. Germline CDR1 reads SGDLS; CDR2 reads YYNGEE. The CDR3 sequence is 13 residues long. V lost 2 bases and J lost 6; bases outside the gene matches: 3. The CDR3 bases are TGTGCCAGCAGCGTGGGGACAGGGCTCGAGCAGTACTTC. Translated: CASSVGTGLEQYF. The whole variable domain, remainder taken from reference TRBV9 and TRBJ2-7, is DSGVTQTPKHLITATGQRVTLRCSPRSGDLSVYWYQQSLDQGLQFLIQYYNGEERAKGNILERFSAQQFPDLHSELNLSSLELGDSALYFCASSVGTGLEQYFGPGTRLTVT.

The V gene is TRBV11-3, the J gene TRBJ1-1; a possible D gene is TRBD1 (5 bases). The CDR3 loop spans 14 amino acids. The germline CDR1 and CDR2 sequences are SGHNT and YENEEA. Deletions cut 5 bases from V and 5 bases from J, with 15 bases between. The CDR3 sequence is CASSRTGGGTEAFF. CDR3 coding DNA: TGTGCCAGCAGCCGAACAGGCGGGGGAACTGAAGCTTTCTTT.

In its sample, this clone was seen a few times. The chain has TRBV27 and TRBJ2-5; D is perhaps TRBD2 (6 bases). CDR1 is MNHEY and CDR2 is SMNVEV in the germline V gene (reference sequence). CDR3 length: 17 amino acids. V was shortened by 6 bases and J by 2 bases, with 22 bases between the two germline ends. The CDR3: CASRKPTIGDCQETQYF. The CDR3 bases are TGTGCCAGCAGAAAGCCCACCATAGGGGACTGTCAAGAGACCCAGTACTTC.

The genes are TRBV5-1 and TRBJ1-1; TRBD1 matches 8 bases. Germline CDR1 is SGHRS and CDR2 is YFSETQ. The CDR3 extends over 15 amino acids. V lost 4 bases and J lost 2; bases outside the gene matches: 7. The CDR3: CASSPDREGNTEAFF. CDR3 coding DNA: TGCGCCAGCAGCCCGGACAGGGAAGGAAACACTGAAGCTTTCTTT. The full variable domain, in which reference TRBV5-1 and TRBJ1-1 provide the parts outside the CDR3, is KAGVTQTPRYLIKTRGQQVTLSCSPISGHRSVSWYQQTPGQGLQFLFEYFSETQRNKGNFPGRFSGRQFSNSRSEMNVSTLELGDSALYLCASSPDREGNTEAFFGQGTRLTVV.

This clone turned up a few times. The rearrangement uses TRBV7-9 and TRBJ1-3; 9 bases agree with TRBD1. Germline values: CDR1 SEHNR, CDR2 FQNEAQ (reference sequence). Trimming cost V 6 bases and J 3 bases; bases outside gene matches: 9. The CDR3 has 16 amino acids. The DNA for the CDR3 is TGTGCCAGCAGTCAAAAACAGGGGGCGGATGGAAACACCATATATTTT. Translation gives CASSQKQGADGNTIYF.

The V and J genes are TRBV6-5 and TRBJ1-3; 7 nucleotides agree with TRBD1. V was pared by 0 bases and J by 4 bases, with 3 bases of the junction left unmatched. The CDR3 has 15 amino acids. The germline V gene encodes CDR1 MNHEY and CDR2 SVGAGI. DNA of the CDR3: TGTGCCAGCAGTTACTCGAACAGGGGAGGAAACACCATATATTTT. Translating gives CASSYSNRGGNTIYF.

CDR3 nucleotides: TGTGCCAGCAGTTTCGGGGGGGGCCCCTACGAGCAGTACTTC. Its translation is CASSFGGGPYEQYF. The rearrangement links TRBV27 to TRBJ2-7, with 8 bases matching TRBD2. V dropped 3 bases and J dropped 2; count of bases not matched to a gene: 3. The CDR3 has 14 amino acids. The V gene's germline CDR1 is MNHEY and CDR2 SMNVEV (reference sequence).

The chain uses TRBV10-3 and TRBJ1-1, with D perhaps TRBD1 (5 bases). The CDR3 is 14 residues long. Germline CDR1 reads ENHRY; CDR2 reads SYGVKD. V was pared by 6 bases and J by 2 bases, with 13 bases between. CDR3 in amino acids: CAISETALNTEAFF. DNA of the CDR3: TGTGCCATCAGCGAGACAGCCCTTAACACTGAAGCTTTCTTT.

The table lists this clone with a few counts. The chain joins TRBV30 to TRBJ2-5, with D possibly being TRBD2 (6 bases). The CDR3 runs to 12 residues. Per the germline V gene, CDR1 is GTSNPN and CDR2 is SVGIG (reference sequence). V gave up 7 bases and J gave up 5 bases, with 14 bases separating them. The CDR3 here is CASASVAETQYF. CDR3 nucleotides: TGTGCCTCTGCTAGCGTGGCGGAGACCCAGTACTTC.

The chain uses TRBV7-6 and TRBJ2-7; D may be TRBD2 (5 bases). This CDR3 region has 12 residues. Germline V CDR1 and CDR2: SGHVS, FNYEAQ. The V and J ends lost 0 bases and 7 bases respectively, with 7 bases between them. The CDR3 DNA reads as TGTGCCAGCAGCTTAGCGCGCGGGGAGCAGTACTTC. Translation: CASSLARGEQYF. The whole variable domain, remainder taken from reference TRBV7-6 and TRBJ2-7, is GAGVSQSPRYKVTKRGQDVALRCDPISGHVSLYWYRQALGQGPEFLTYFNYEAQQDKSGLPNDRFSAERPEGSISTLTIQRTEQRDSAMYRCASSLARGEQYFGPGTRLTVT.

This clone was counted at least ten times. One junction end does not reproduce the germline sequence, and a read error may be involved. The chain joins TRBV7-7 to TRBJ2-5; no firm D call. CDR1 SSHAT and CDR2 FNYEAQ come from the germline V gene (reference sequence). The CDR3 is made up of 16 amino acids. In DNA, the CDR3 is TGTGCTAGCAGCTTAGGCCGGCTAGTACAACAAGAGACCCAGTACTTC. Translation: CASSLGRLVQQETQYF.

The CDR3 DNA sequence: TGTGCCAGCTCACCGGCGGGGGACCAAGAGACCCAGTACTTC. This codes for CASSPAGDQETQYF. The chain carries TRBV18 and TRBJ2-5; 7 bases align to TRBD2. The CDR3 consists of 14 residues. CDR1 is KGHSH, CDR2 LQKENI, per germline. Trimming cost V 3 bases and J 0 bases; bases outside gene matches: 1.